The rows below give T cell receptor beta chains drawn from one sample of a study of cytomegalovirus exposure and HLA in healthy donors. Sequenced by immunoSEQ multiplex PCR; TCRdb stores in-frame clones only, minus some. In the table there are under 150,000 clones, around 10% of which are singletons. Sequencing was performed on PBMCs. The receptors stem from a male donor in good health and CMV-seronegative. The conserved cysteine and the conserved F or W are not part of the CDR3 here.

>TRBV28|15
ASSSVRQGLSNQPQH
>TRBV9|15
ASSEEPSGSDSGELF
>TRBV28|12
ASRPDRELYGYT
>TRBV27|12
ASWSLGGDEKLF
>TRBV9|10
ASSEGGGEQF
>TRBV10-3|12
AIMGQQNTGELF
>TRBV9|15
ASSELAGGPVGETQY
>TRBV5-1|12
ASSWSGRSNEQF
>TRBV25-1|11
ASSPGGQETQY
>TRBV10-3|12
AISTTSGPGIQY
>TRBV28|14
ASSLHVGQGGYGYT
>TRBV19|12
ASSIPGSSYEQY
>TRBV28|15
ASSPHPERRSSYEQY
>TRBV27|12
ASSPRGQGSEAF
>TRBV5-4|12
ASSLDRGRHEQY
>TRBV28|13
ASSYFGQGTSPLH
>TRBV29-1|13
SVETGARSTGGLF
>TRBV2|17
ASGVGLAGEGSSYNEQF
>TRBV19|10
ASSHLEGPQH
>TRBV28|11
ASSMPRSYEQY
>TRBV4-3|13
ASSPSGRAYNEQF
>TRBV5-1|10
ASSTSEGELF
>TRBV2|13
ASSAGTRSTDTQY